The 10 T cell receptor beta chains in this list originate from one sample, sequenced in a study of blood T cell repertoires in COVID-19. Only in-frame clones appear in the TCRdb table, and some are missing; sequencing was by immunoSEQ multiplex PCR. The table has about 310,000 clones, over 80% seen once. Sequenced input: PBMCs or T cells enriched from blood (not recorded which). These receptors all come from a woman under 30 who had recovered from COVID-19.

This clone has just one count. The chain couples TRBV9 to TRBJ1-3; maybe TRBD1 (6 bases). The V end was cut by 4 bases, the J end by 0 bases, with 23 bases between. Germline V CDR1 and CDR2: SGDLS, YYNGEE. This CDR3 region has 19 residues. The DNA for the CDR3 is TGTGCCAGCAGCCAACTGTGGGGGCCCCAGGGAGCCTCTGGAAACACCATATATTTT. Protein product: CASSQLWGPQGASGNTIYF.

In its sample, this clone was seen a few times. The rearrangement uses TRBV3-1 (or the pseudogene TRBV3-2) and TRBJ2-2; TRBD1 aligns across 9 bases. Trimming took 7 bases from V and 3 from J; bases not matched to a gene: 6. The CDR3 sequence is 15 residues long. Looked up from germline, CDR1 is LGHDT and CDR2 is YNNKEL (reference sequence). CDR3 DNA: TGTGCCAGCATGCCGGGACAGGGTTACACCGGGGAGCTGTTTTTT. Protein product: CASMPGQGYTGELFF.

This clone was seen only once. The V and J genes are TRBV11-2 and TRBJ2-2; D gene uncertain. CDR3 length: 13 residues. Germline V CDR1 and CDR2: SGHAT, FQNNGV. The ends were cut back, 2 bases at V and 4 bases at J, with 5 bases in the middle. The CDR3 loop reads CASSLTVTGELFF. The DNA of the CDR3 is TGTGCCAGCAGCTTAACAGTCACCGGGGAGCTGTTTTTT. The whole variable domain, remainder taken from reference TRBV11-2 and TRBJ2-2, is EAGVAQSPRYKIIEKRQSVAFWCNPISGHATLYWYQQILGQGPKLLIQFQNNGVVDDSQLPKDRFSAERLKGVDSTLKIQPAKLEDSAVYLCASSLTVTGELFFGEGSRLTVL.

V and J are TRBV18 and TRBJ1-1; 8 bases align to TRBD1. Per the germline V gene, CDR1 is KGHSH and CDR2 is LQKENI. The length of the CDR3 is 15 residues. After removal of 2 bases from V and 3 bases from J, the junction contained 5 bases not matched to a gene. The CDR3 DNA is TGTGCCAGCTCACCAACAGGGGGTACGGACACTGAAGCTTTCTTT. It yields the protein CASSPTGGTDTEAFF.

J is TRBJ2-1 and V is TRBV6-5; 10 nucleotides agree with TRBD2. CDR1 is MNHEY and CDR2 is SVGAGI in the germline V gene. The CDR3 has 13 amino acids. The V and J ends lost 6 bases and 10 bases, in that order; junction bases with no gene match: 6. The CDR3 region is CASRRTSGQEQFF. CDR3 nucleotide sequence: TGTGCCAGCAGAAGGACTAGCGGTCAAGAGCAGTTCTTC.

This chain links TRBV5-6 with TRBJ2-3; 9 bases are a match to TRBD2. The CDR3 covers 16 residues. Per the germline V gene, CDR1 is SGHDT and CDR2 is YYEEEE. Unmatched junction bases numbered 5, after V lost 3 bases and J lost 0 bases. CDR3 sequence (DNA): TGTGCCAGCAGCTCAATGACTAGCGGCAGCACAGATACGCAGTATTTT. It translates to CASSSMTSGSTDTQYF.

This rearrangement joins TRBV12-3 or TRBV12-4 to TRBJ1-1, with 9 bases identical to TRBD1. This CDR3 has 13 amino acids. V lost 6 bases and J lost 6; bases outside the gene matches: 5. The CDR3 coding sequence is TGTGCCAGCAGGTGGACAGGGGTATCTGAAGCTTTCTTT. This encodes CASRWTGVSEAFF.

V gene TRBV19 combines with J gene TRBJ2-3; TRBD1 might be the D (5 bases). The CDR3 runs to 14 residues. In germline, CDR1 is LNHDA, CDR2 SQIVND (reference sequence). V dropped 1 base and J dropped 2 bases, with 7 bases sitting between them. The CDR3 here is CASSIGRATDTQYF. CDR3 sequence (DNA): TGTGCCAGTAGTATAGGCAGGGCCACAGATACGCAGTATTTT.

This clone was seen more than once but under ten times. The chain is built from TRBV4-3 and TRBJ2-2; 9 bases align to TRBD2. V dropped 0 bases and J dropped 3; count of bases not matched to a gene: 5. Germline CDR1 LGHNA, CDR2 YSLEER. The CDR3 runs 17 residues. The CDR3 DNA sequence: TGCGCCAGCAGCCAAGATGTAGCGGGAGAGGACACCGGGGAGCTGTTTTTT. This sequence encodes CASSQDVAGEDTGELFF.

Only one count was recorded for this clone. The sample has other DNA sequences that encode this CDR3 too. DNA for the CDR3: TGTGCCAGCTCACCGGGGACAGGCCAAGAGACCCAGTACTTC. This encodes CASSPGTGQETQYF. The V and J genes are TRBV18 and TRBJ2-5; 8 positions agree with TRBD1. Germline-derived CDR1 and CDR2 are KGHSH and LQKENI. This CDR3 is 14 amino acids long. The V gene end was trimmed by 3 bases and the J gene end by 1 base; junction bases not matched to a gene: 1.